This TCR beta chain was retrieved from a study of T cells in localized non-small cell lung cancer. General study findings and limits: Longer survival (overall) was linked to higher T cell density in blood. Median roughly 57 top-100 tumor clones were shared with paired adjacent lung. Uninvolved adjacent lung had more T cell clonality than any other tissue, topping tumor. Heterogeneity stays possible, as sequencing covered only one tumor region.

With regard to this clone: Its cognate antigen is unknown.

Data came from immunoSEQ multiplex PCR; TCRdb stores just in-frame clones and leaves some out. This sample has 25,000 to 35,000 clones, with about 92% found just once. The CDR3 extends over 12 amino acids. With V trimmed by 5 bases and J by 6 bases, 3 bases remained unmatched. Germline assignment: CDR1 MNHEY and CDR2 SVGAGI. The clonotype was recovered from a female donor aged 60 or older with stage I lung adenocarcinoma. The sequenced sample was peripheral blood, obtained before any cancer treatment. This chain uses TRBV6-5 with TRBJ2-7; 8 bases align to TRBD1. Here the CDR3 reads CASSEDRGEQYF. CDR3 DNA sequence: TGTGCCAGCAGTGAAGACAGGGGCGAGCAGTACTTC.